This record looks at one TCR beta chain sequence and its context. Its antigen is currently unknown. This CDR3 spans 14 amino acids. CDR1 is SGHTA and CDR2 is FQGNSA in the germline V gene. V lost 1 base, J lost 11 bases, and 17 bases lay in between. The data were produced by immunoSEQ multiplex PCR, yet TCRdb's version contains in-frame clones alone and is incomplete. The sample consists of a few hundred thousand clones, 88% of them appearing once. This entry belongs to a study of cytomegalovirus exposure and HLA in healthy donors. Points from the study as a whole: A later analysis found first-cohort TCR clusters tended to co-occur in the approximately 110 validation repertoires. The authors enumerated 164 TCR beta chains as linked to cytomegalovirus. In vitro testing confirmed three CMV-associated chains as specific for CMV antigens. Most sequenced TCRs were rare (though some public TCRs occurred in many donors).

Source material: PBMCs. The sequence was collected from a man aged 25-45 years in good health and CMV-seronegative. J is TRBJ1-1 and V is TRBV7-2; a weak D match, TRBD1 (6 bases). The CDR3 protein is CASSLVGGSPGAFF. CDR3 nucleotides: TGTGCCAGCAGCTTAGTAGGGGGTTCCCCGGGCGCTTTCTTT.